The sequence of this T cell receptor (beta chain) was determined in a study of T cell repertoires in cytomegalovirus infection. TCRdb recomputed calls from the reads with MiXCR, one row per CDR3 protein. The repertoire has almost 550,000 distinct CDR3 sequences, approximately 15% of them found once; the top ten carry more than 20%. The CDR3 extends over 13 amino acids. Germline CDR1 DFQATT, CDR2 SNEGSKA (reference sequence). With V trimmed by 2 bases and J by 6 bases, 2 bases remained unmatched. The clonotype was recovered from a human donor in good health (CMV status not recorded). Some clones in this sample may be carry-over from other donors' samples. The material sequenced was CD8+ T cells from PBMCs. The J gene is TRBJ1-1, the V gene TRBV20-1; TRBD1 agrees at 11 bases. The CDR3 DNA is TGCAGTGCTAGATCGGACAGGGGGCCTGAAGCTTTCTTT. This sequence encodes CSARSDRGPEAFF.